A selection of T cell receptor beta chains follows, all from one sample in a study of cytomegalovirus exposure and HLA in healthy donors. The method was immunoSEQ multiplex PCR; TCRdb's version includes in-frame clones alone and lacks a portion of them. The data contain about 300,000 clones, approximately 90% of them singletons. Sequencing input: PBMCs. The source is a man between 35 and 55 years old in good health and CMV-seropositive. CDR3s include the opening cysteine and the closing phenylalanine or tryptophan. Fields, in order: D gene, V gene, J gene, clone size, CDR3 DNA, CDR3 protein. D genes are given only for firm matches. Size tells how often a clone was seen (once, few, many) or the class of an expanded clone, and some rows leave it out.

TRBD1	TRBV27	TRBJ1-1	few	TGTGCCAGCAGTTTAATAGGGGGCCCTGAAGCTTTCTTT	CASSLIGGPEAFF
.	TRBV5-1	TRBJ2-7	once	TGCGCCAGCAGCTCGCGCGCGGACTCCTACGAGCAGTACTTC	CASSSRADSYEQYF
.	TRBV2	TRBJ1-2	.	TGTGCCAGCAGTGACGTCAGGGTGCACTATGGCTACACCTTC	CASSDVRVHYGYTF
.	TRBV9	TRBJ2-1	.	TGTGCCAGCAGCGTACTGGGAGCCAGAGGTGCCTACAATGAGCAGTTCTTC	CASSVLGARGAYNEQFF
.	TRBV5-4	TRBJ2-5	.	TGTACCAGCAGCTCGGAAAACGGGATGGTGGGTCGAGAGACCCAGTACTTC	CTSSSENGMVGRETQYF
.	TRBV19	TRBJ2-1	.	TGTGCCAGTAGTATAGGGTTCACAGGTGCCAATGAGCAGTTCTTC	CASSIGFTGANEQFF
.	TRBV9	TRBJ2-3	.	TGTGCCAGCGGACTGAGCACAGATACGCAGTATTTT	CASGLSTDTQYF
TRBD2	TRBV10-3	TRBJ2-1	.	TGTGCCATCAGTGAGTCGCTAGCGGGAGACCCTGAGCAGTTCTTC	CAISESLAGDPEQFF
.	TRBV7-9	TRBJ2-1	.	TGTGCCAGCAGACCACAGGGATCCTACAATGAGCAGTTCTTC	CASRPQGSYNEQFF
TRBD2	TRBV7-9	TRBJ2-1	.	TGTTCCAGCAGCCCAGGACTAGCGGGAGTAAGGTACAATGAGCAGTTCTTC	CSSSPGLAGVRYNEQFF
TRBD1	TRBV19	TRBJ1-1	.	TGTGCCAGTAGTAACATAGACAGGGTGAACACTGAAGCTTTCTTT	CASSNIDRVNTEAFF
TRBD2	TRBV27	TRBJ2-1	.	TGTGCCAGCAGTTTTCTAGCGGGAGGTAATGAGCAGTTCTTC	CASSFLAGGNEQFF
.	TRBV25-1	TRBJ2-2	.	TGTGCCAGCAGTCCCCGGACTGCCTCGAACACCGGGGAGCTGTTTTTT	CASSPRTASNTGELFF
TRBD2	TRBV6-4	TRBJ2-1	once	TGTGCCAGCAGCAAAAGGGCTAGCGGGAGCATAATTGGCTACAATGAGCAGTTCTTC	CASSKRASGSIIGYNEQFF
TRBD2	TRBV10-3	TRBJ2-7	few	TGTGCCATCAGTGAGTCGGGACTAGCGGGAGCCTCCTACGAGCAGTACTTC	CAISESGLAGASYEQYF
.	TRBV15	TRBJ2-5	.	TGTGCCACCAGCAGAGATCACGGTTCGTTGGAGACCCAGTACTTC	CATSRDHGSLETQYF
TRBD1	TRBV15	TRBJ1-6	.	TGTGCCACCAGAGCCGGGACAGTTCATAATTCACCCCTCCACTTT	CATRAGTVHNSPLHF
TRBD1	TRBV28	TRBJ2-7	.	TGTGCCAGCAGTTTGGACAGGGGGCACTCCTACGAGCAGTACTTC	CASSLDRGHSYEQYF
.	TRBV4-1	TRBJ2-5	few	TGCGCCAGCAGCCAAGGCAGGGCACAAGAGACCCAGTACTTC	CASSQGRAQETQYF
.	TRBV2	TRBJ1-5	few	TGTGCCAGCGGGCGGGGACAGCCCCAGCATTTT	CASGRGQPQHF
TRBD1	TRBV5-1	TRBJ2-5	.	TGCGCCAGCAGCTTGGGGGACAGAAAAGAGACCCAGTACTTC	CASSLGDRKETQYF
.	TRBV7-9	TRBJ1-1	.	TGTGCCAGCAGCTTACCCAGAGAAGGGGTGAACACTGAAGCTTTCTTT	CASSLPREGVNTEAFF
.	TRBV7-9	TRBJ2-2	.	TGTTCCAGCAGCTTACGACAGAACACCGGGGAGCTGTTTTTT	CSSSLRQNTGELFF
.	TRBV5-1	TRBJ1-5	once	TGCGCCAGCAGGAGAGGGACTAATAGCAATCAGCCCCAGCATTTT	CASRRGTNSNQPQHF
.	TRBV27	TRBJ2-6	once	TGTGCCAGCAGTTTATCGGCCTCTGGGGCCAACGTCCTGACTTTC	CASSLSASGANVLTF
TRBD2	TRBV2	TRBJ2-1	.	TGTGCCAGCAGTGAAGCGGCGAGCGGGAGGCTCGATGAGCAGTTCTTC	CASSEAASGRLDEQFF
TRBD1	TRBV27	TRBJ2-7	once	TGTGCCAGCGTCAGCCTTATACGTGACAGGGGGTACGAGCAGTACTTC	CASVSLIRDRGYEQYF
TRBD2	TRBV2	TRBJ2-1	.	TGTGCCAGCAGTGGGACTAGCGGGAGATCCTACAATGAGCAGTTCTTC	CASSGTSGRSYNEQFF
.	TRBV11-2	TRBJ2-2	.	TGTGCCAGCAGCTTCGGGGGTACCGGGGAGCTGTTTTTT	CASSFGGTGELFF
.	TRBV29-1	TRBJ2-2	.	TGCAGCGTTGAAGAAGGGGGGCGGGAGACCGGGGAGCTGTTTTTT	CSVEEGGRETGELFF
TRBD2	TRBV7-9	TRBJ2-2	.	TGTGCCAGCAGCTCCGCTGGGACTAGCGTGCCCGGGGAGCTGTTTTTT	CASSSAGTSVPGELFF
TRBD1	TRBV6-5	TRBJ2-7	few	TGTGCCTCCGGACAGGGCGAGCAGTACTTC	CASGQGEQYF
TRBD1	TRBV28	TRBJ1-2	.	TGTGCCAGCAGTTTTCCCCCTGGACAGGGCAATGGCTACACCTTC	CASSFPPGQGNGYTF
TRBD1	TRBV28	TRBJ1-1	.	TGTGCCAGCAGCCTCGGACAGGGGAAAGCTTTCTTT	CASSLGQGKAFF
TRBD2	TRBV7-9	TRBJ2-3	once	TGTTCCAGCAGCTTAGGGGCGGGAGTGTCCGATACGCAGTATTTT	CSSSLGAGVSDTQYF
.	TRBV5-1	TRBJ2-7	.	TGCGCCAGCAGCTTCGAGGGTGTCGGCGAGCAGTACTTC	CASSFEGVGEQYF
.	TRBV7-6	TRBJ2-2	.	TGTGCCAGCAGCTTAACGATTATGATACAGAACACCGGGGAGCTGTTTTTT	CASSLTIMIQNTGELFF
TRBD2	TRBV28	TRBJ2-3	.	TGTGCCAGCAGCCCTGGACTAGCGGGAGGAAACACAGATACGCAGTATTTT	CASSPGLAGGNTDTQYF
.	TRBV2	TRBJ1-2	.	TGTGCCAGCTCCAAAGGTGGGCAGGGGTCCTATGGCTACACCTTC	CASSKGGQGSYGYTF
TRBD1	TRBV18	TRBJ2-2	.	TGTGCCAGCTCACCCCTCGGACAGGGACTCACTTGGGGCACCGGGGAGCTGTTTTTT	CASSPLGQGLTWGTGELFF